A selection of T cell receptor beta chains follows, all from one sample in a study of OX40 agonist ivuxolimab in advanced cancers. Data came from immunoSEQ multiplex PCR; TCRdb stores just in-frame clones and leaves some out. The sample includes some 80,000 clones, 80% to 90% of them seen just once. The specimen was CD4+ or CD8+ T cells sorted from blood, collected in a trial of the OX40 agonist ivuxolimab. The receptors here all came from an adult with an advanced solid tumor such as melanoma, head and neck, liver or kidney cancer. The CDR3 runs from the conserved cysteine through the conserved F or W. D genes are given only for firm matches. Size values are once, few and many counts, or a class for expanded clones, and some rows have none.

NA,TRBJ2-5,TRBV6-1,NA,TGTGCCAGCAGTGCACGGGACCAAGAGACCCAGTACTTC,CASSARDQETQYF
NA,TRBJ1-2,TRBV4-1,NA,TGCGCCAGCAGCCAAGCCGGGACCGACTACTATGGCTACACCTTC,CASSQAGTDYYGYTF
NA,TRBJ2-1,TRBV2,NA,TGTGCCAGCGAGGGAGGCTCCCTTGGATGGGGCGATGAGCAGTTCTTC,CASEGGSLGWGDEQFF
NA,TRBJ2-2,TRBV5-1,NA,TGCGCCAGCAGCTTCCTTCCGAACACCGGGGAGCTGTTTTTT,CASSFLPNTGELFF
few,TRBJ2-1,TRBV11-2,NA,TGTGCCAGCAGTCTAGTCACGACAGGTGAGCAGTTCTTC,CASSLVTTGEQFF
NA,TRBJ1-1,TRBV14,NA,TGTGCCAGCAGCCAAGATACTACTTCAAACACTGAAGCTTTCTTT,CASSQDTTSNTEAFF
NA,TRBJ1-5,TRBV9,NA,TGTGCCAGCAGCGTCGATATACGTAGTGATCAGCCCCAGCATTTT,CASSVDIRSDQPQHF
NA,TRBJ1-5,TRBV7-9,NA,TGTGCCAGCAGCCTGAGCAATCAGCCCCAGCATTTT,CASSLSNQPQHF
NA,TRBJ1-1,TRBV7-8,NA,TGTGCCAGCAGCTTTGGGGGTGTGGGCACTGAAGCTTTCTTT,CASSFGGVGTEAFF
NA,TRBJ2-1,TRBV14,NA,TGTGCCAGCAGCCGCGAGCCAGCCATATCCAATGAGCAGTTCTTC,CASSREPAISNEQFF
NA,TRBJ1-1,TRBV30,NA,TGTGCCTGGAGTAGGGGACGCTGGGACACTGAAGCTTTCTTT,CAWSRGRWDTEAFF
NA,TRBJ2-1,TRBV6-7,TRBD2,TGTGCCAGCAGCCTTCTAGCGGCAGAGAATAATGAGCAGTTCTTC,CASSLLAAENNEQFF
NA,TRBJ2-5,TRBV5-4,NA,TGTGCCAGCAGCTTGAACCCAGGGGAAGGAGAGACCCAGTACTTC,CASSLNPGEGETQYF
few,TRBJ2-7,TRBV5-4,TRBD2,TGTGCCAGCAGCTTTGGACTAGCGGGCTACGAGCAGTACTTC,CASSFGLAGYEQYF
NA,TRBJ1-5,TRBV29-1,NA,TGCAGCGTGGGGCAGGGTGGATACAATCAGCCCCAGCATTTT,CSVGQGGYNQPQHF
NA,TRBJ2-5,TRBV7-2,NA,TGTGCCAGCAGCTTAGGCGACCGGTACCAAGAGACCCAGTACTTC,CASSLGDRYQETQYF
NA,TRBJ1-5,TRBV29-1,NA,TGCAGCGTTGTCCCTAGCAGCGGTCAGCCCCAGCATTTT,CSVVPSSGQPQHF
once,TRBJ1-1,TRBV19,NA,TGTGCCAGTACCACACTTGAAGCTTTCTTT,CASTTLEAFF
NA,TRBJ2-5,TRBV5-4,TRBD1,TGTGCCAGCAGCGCAAAGGACAGGGGGGAGACCCAGTACTTC,CASSAKDRGETQYF
NA,TRBJ2-7,TRBV16,TRBD1,TGTGCCAGCAGCCGTTGGACAGGGGAATCCTACGAGCAGTACTTC,CASSRWTGESYEQYF
many,TRBJ1-1,TRBV5-1,TRBD1,TGCGCCAGCACATTGGGACAGCAAATGAACACTGAAGCTTTCTTT,CASTLGQQMNTEAFF
NA,TRBJ2-7,TRBV5-1,NA,TGCGCCAGCAGTTTAGACCGGGCCCCCAGGTCGAAGCAGTACTTC,CASSLDRAPRSKQYF
few,TRBJ2-1,TRBV28,NA,TGTGCCAGCAGTTTATTCCAGATTTCGGACAATGAGCAGTTCTTC,CASSLFQISDNEQFF
NA,TRBJ2-5,TRBV5-8,TRBD1,TGTGCCAGCCTCAGGGGGTCCCAAGAGACCCAGTACTTC,CASLRGSQETQYF
NA,TRBJ2-6,TRBV30,NA,TGTGCCTGGAGATCTGGGGCCAACGTCCTGACTTTC,CAWRSGANVLTF
NA,TRBJ1-4,TRBV10-3,NA,TGTGCCATCAGTGAGGGTGCAGCGGAAAAACTGTTTTTT,CAISEGAAEKLFF
few,TRBJ2-7,TRBV5-1,TRBD2,TGCGCCAGCAGCCCCAGGACTAGCGGCTACGAGCAGTACTTC,CASSPRTSGYEQYF
NA,TRBJ1-1,TRBV7-2,NA,TGTGCCAGCAGCTTGGCCGGGACCCTTAACACTGAAGCTTTCTTT,CASSLAGTLNTEAFF
NA,TRBJ2-1,TRBV7-9,TRBD2,TGTGCCAGCAGCTTAGCGCGACTAGCGGGGGACTACAATGAGCAGTTCTTC,CASSLARLAGDYNEQFF
NA,TRBJ1-5,TRBV18,NA,TGTGCCAGCTCACCGGACCCAGGGGACAATCAGCCCCAGCATTTT,CASSPDPGDNQPQHF
NA,TRBJ2-5,TRBV7-9,NA,TGTGCCAGCAGCCCCCTGGGGGGCCAAGAGACCCAGTACTTC,CASSPLGGQETQYF
NA,TRBJ2-2,TRBV11-3,TRBD1,TGTGCCAGCAGCTCCGGGACAGGGGGCGGGGAGCTGTTTTTT,CASSSGTGGGELFF
NA,TRBJ2-7,TRBV5-1,NA,TGCGCCAGCAGCTTCTCGGGGACTTCCTCCTACGAGCAGTACTTC,CASSFSGTSSYEQYF
NA,TRBJ1-2,TRBV2,NA,TGTGCCAACCTAAAGAACCTCCCCCTTCGGGGAATCAACTATGGCTACACCTTC,CANLKNLPLRGINYGYTF
NA,TRBJ1-1,TRBV7-8,TRBD1,TGTGCCAGCAGCCCTTCAGGGGGGTTGAACACTGAAGCTTTCTTT,CASSPSGGLNTEAFF
NA,TRBJ2-7,TRBV6-1,TRBD2,TGTGCCAGCAGTGCGACCATACCTAGCGGGGGAGGCGAGCAGTACTTC,CASSATIPSGGGEQYF
NA,TRBJ2-7,TRBV28,NA,TGTGCCAGCAAGAGCAACTCCTACGAGCAGTACTTC,CASKSNSYEQYF
NA,TRBJ2-4,TRBV4-2,NA,TGTGCCAGCAGAAGTCAAGCCAAAAACATTCAGTACTTC,CASRSQAKNIQYF
NA,TRBJ1-5,TRBV6-5,NA,TGTGCCAGCAGTCAAGGGAGTGGATATCAGCCCCAGCATTTT,CASSQGSGYQPQHF
NA,TRBJ2-7,TRBV28,TRBD1,TGTGCCAGCAGTTTAGGGACAGGGGGAAAATCCTACGAGCAGTACTTC,CASSLGTGGKSYEQYF
few,TRBJ2-4,TRBV30,TRBD1,TGTGCCTGGGGGGACAGCCGGAGCGATCAGTACTTC,CAWGDSRSDQYF
NA,TRBJ2-1,TRBV27,NA,TGTGCCAGCAGCACTGACACCAACTCCTACAATGAGCAGTTCTTC,CASSTDTNSYNEQFF
NA,TRBJ2-6,TRBV19,NA,TGTGCCAGTAGTATCGTCAGGTCTATGGGTGGCTCTGGGGCCAACGTCCTGACTTTC,CASSIVRSMGGSGANVLTF
few,TRBJ1-2,TRBV30,NA,TGTGCCTGGAGTGCGGTCGGAGATGGCTACACCTTC,CAWSAVGDGYTF
NA,TRBJ1-5,TRBV28,TRBD1,TGTGCCAGCATCCCCGGGACAGGGTGGGATCAGCCCCAGCATTTT,CASIPGTGWDQPQHF
NA,TRBJ2-5,TRBV25-1,NA,TGTGCCAGCAGTGAATACCGAGCAGACCAAGAGACCCAGTACTTC,CASSEYRADQETQYF
NA,TRBJ1-3,TRBV2,TRBD1,TGTGCCGGTAAAGACAGGGTCTTTGGAAACACCATATATTTT,CAGKDRVFGNTIYF
NA,TRBJ1-5,TRBV4-2,NA,TGTGCCAGCAGCCAAGGGCAGGGACATCAGCCCCAGCATTTT,CASSQGQGHQPQHF
NA,TRBJ2-5,TRBV7-2,NA,TGTGCCAGCAACGAACGGGCCACAAAGGCAGAGACCCAGTACTTC,CASNERATKAETQYF
NA,TRBJ1-2,TRBV5-4,TRBD1,TGTGCCAGCAGCACCCAACCGACAGGGAACCACTATGGCTACACCTTC,CASSTQPTGNHYGYTF
NA,TRBJ1-4,TRBV7-9,NA,TGTGCCAGCAGCTCCACGACCAGGGCGGGAGGTGAAAAACTGTTTTTT,CASSSTTRAGGEKLFF
NA,TRBJ1-3,TRBV4-3,NA,TGCGCCAGCAGCCAAGATTCGGGGTTCTCTGGAAACACCATATATTTT,CASSQDSGFSGNTIYF
NA,TRBJ2-7,TRBV18,TRBD1,TGTGCCAGCTCAACCAGCGGACAGGGAATCTACGAGCAGTACTTC,CASSTSGQGIYEQYF
NA,TRBJ1-2,TRBV15,NA,TGTGCCACCAGCAGAGATAGCTACTATGGCTACACCTTC,CATSRDSYYGYTF
NA,TRBJ1-3,TRBV28,NA,TGTGCCAGCAGTTTACCCTTTAGCTCTGGAAACACCATATATTTT,CASSLPFSSGNTIYF
NA,TRBJ2-5,TRBV29-1,TRBD2,TGCAGCGTCAAACCGGGGGGCCAAGAGACCCAGTACTTC,CSVKPGGQETQYF
NA,TRBJ1-2,TRBV28,TRBD1,TGTGCCAGCAGGGAACGACAGGGCTTCTATGGCTACACCTTC,CASRERQGFYGYTF
few,TRBJ2-2,TRBV30,NA,TGTGCCTGGGGGCGGGGCTCGAACACCGGGGAGCTGTTTTTT,CAWGRGSNTGELFF
NA,TRBJ1-1,TRBV28,TRBD1,TGTGCCAGCAGTCCTCCTCGGACAGGGAACACTGAAGCTTTCTTT,CASSPPRTGNTEAFF
NA,TRBJ1-1,TRBV19,TRBD1,TGTGCCAGTAGTGCAGGGGGCTGGAACACTGAAGCTTTCTTT,CASSAGGWNTEAFF